This TCR beta chain was sequenced in a study of T cell changes during pregnancy in multiple sclerosis. The data were produced by immunoSEQ multiplex PCR, yet TCRdb's version contains in-frame clones alone and is incomplete. This table holds more than 35,000 clones, approximately 90% found once. The V end was cut by 3 bases, the J end by 6 bases, with 12 bases between. The CDR3 totals 14 residues. CDR1 is MNHEY and CDR2 is SMNVEV in the germline V gene (reference sequence). V gene TRBV27 combines with J gene TRBJ1-5, with D unclear. The receptor comes from a female donor with multiple sclerosis, enrolled in a pregnancy study. Source: CD4+ T cells from peripheral blood mononuclear cells, taken before pregnancy. CDR3 sequence: CASSFPAGLQPQHF. In DNA, the CDR3 is TGTGCCAGCAGTTTCCCCGCAGGTCTTCAGCCCCAGCATTTT.